One sample yielded the 10 T cell receptor beta chains listed below, sequenced in a study of blood T cell repertoires in COVID-19. Assay: immunoSEQ multiplex PCR; the TCRdb copy retains only in-frame clones and omits some. The sample has over 55,000 clones; about 87% are singletons. Material: peripheral blood. These receptors were taken from a human donor with active COVID-19. The donor label of this sample is uncertain.

The chain employs TRBV28 and TRBJ1-4, with a weak D call TRBD1 (6 bases). The V gene lost 8 bases and the J gene lost 2 bases, with 12 bases spanning the gap. The V gene's germline CDR1 is MDHEN and CDR2 SYDVKM. The CDR3 loop spans 14 amino acids. CDR3 coding DNA: TGTGCCAGCGGGGAAACAGGGACTAATGAAAAACTGTTTTTT. This sequence encodes CASGETGTNEKLFF.

This clone was detected only a few times. CDR3 DNA: TGCGCCAGCAGCTCGCGGGAGAAGACGTACGAGCAGTACTTC. Translation: CASSSREKTYEQYF. V gene TRBV4-1 combines with J gene TRBJ2-7, with 7 positions matching TRBD2. The V segment lost 5 bases and the J segment 4 bases; nucleotides outside the gene matches: 8. In germline, CDR1 is MGHRA, CDR2 YSYEKL. The length of the CDR3 is 14 residues.

This chain connects TRBV7-9 to TRBJ1-1; D might be TRBD1 (5 bases). The germline V gene has CDR1 SEHNR and CDR2 FQNEAQ (reference sequence). The ends were cut back, 8 bases at V and 7 bases at J, with 14 bases in the middle. This CDR3 is 12 amino acids long. The CDR3 DNA sequence: TGTGCCAGCGGCTATCAGGGACTTGAAGCTTTCTTT. It specifies CASGYQGLEAFF.

The table lists this clone with a count of one. This sequence joins TRBV10-3 and TRBJ1-5; D uncertain. The CDR3 sequence is 15 residues long. V gave up 8 bases and J gave up 0 bases, with 14 bases separating them. CDR1 is ENHRY and CDR2 is SYGVKD in the germline V gene. CDR3: CAISRTGYSNQPQHF. The DNA of the CDR3 is TGTGCCATCTCGCGCACGGGGTATAGCAATCAGCCCCAGCATTTT.

The chain combines TRBV18 with TRBJ2-3; D is possibly TRBD1 (5 bases). There are 13 residues in the CDR3. Deletions cut 6 bases from V and 5 bases from J, with 12 bases between. CDR1 is KGHSH and CDR2 is LQKENI in the germline V gene. CDR3 sequence (DNA): TGTGCCAGCTCCCGTGGGGCCGAAGATACGCAGTATTTT. Its translation is CASSRGAEDTQYF.

The chain uses TRBV2 and TRBJ1-1; D unresolved. The CDR3 totals 15 residues. The V gene's germline CDR1 is SNHLY and CDR2 FYNNEI. V was pared by 2 bases and J by 0 bases, with 10 bases between. CDR3 in DNA: TGTGCCAGCAGTGAAACTGGGCTTATGAACACTGAAGCTTTCTTT. This encodes CASSETGLMNTEAFF.

The chain joins TRBV28 to TRBJ2-1; 11 nucleotides match TRBD2. CDR3 length equals 16 residues. The V gene end was trimmed by 2 bases and the J gene end by 1 base; junction bases not matched to a gene: 1. In germline, CDR1 is MDHEN, CDR2 SYDVKM. The CDR3 protein is CASSLVAGGSYNEQFF. The CDR3 nucleotides read TGTGCCAGCAGTTTAGTAGCGGGAGGGTCCTACAATGAGCAGTTCTTC. The entire variable domain, with the rest obtained from reference TRBV28 and TRBJ2-1, is as follows: DVKVTQSSRYLVKRTGEKVFLECVQDMDHENMFWYRQDPGLGLRLIYFSYDVKMKEKGDIPEGYSVSREKKERFSLILESASTNQTSMYLCASSLVAGGSYNEQFFGPGTRLTVL.

In this sample, this clone turned up a few times. The rearrangement links TRBV7-9 to TRBJ1-6, with a possible D match to TRBD1 (5 bases). The CDR3 has 16 amino acids. The ends were cut back, 2 bases at V and 7 bases at J, with 15 bases in the middle. Per germline, CDR1 SEHNR and CDR2 FQNEAQ (reference sequence). The DNA for the CDR3 is TGTGCCAGCAGCTTACTTGGGGCCCTGGGGAATTCACCCCTCCACTTT. As protein: CASSLLGALGNSPLHF.

In its sample, this clone was seen a few times. The V and J genes are TRBV6-5 and TRBJ2-7; 7 bases are a match to TRBD2. CDR1 is MNHEY, CDR2 SVGAGI, per germline. V shed 9 bases, J shed 3 bases, and the junction held 11 bases outside the gene matches. This CDR3 region has 14 residues. CDR3 loop: CASLEGGGVYEQYF. The DNA for the CDR3 is TGTGCCAGTCTAGAAGGCGGGGGAGTCTACGAGCAGTACTTC.

This rearrangement joins TRBV7-8 to TRBJ1-2, with a tentative D call TRBD1 (5 bases). Germline-derived CDR1 and CDR2 are SGHVS and FQNEAQ. Deletions cut 5 bases from V and 0 bases from J, with 16 bases between. The CDR3 covers 16 residues. The CDR3 protein is CASSPDREMTNYGYTF. CDR3 DNA: TGTGCCAGCAGCCCCGACAGAGAAATGACTAACTATGGCTACACCTTC.